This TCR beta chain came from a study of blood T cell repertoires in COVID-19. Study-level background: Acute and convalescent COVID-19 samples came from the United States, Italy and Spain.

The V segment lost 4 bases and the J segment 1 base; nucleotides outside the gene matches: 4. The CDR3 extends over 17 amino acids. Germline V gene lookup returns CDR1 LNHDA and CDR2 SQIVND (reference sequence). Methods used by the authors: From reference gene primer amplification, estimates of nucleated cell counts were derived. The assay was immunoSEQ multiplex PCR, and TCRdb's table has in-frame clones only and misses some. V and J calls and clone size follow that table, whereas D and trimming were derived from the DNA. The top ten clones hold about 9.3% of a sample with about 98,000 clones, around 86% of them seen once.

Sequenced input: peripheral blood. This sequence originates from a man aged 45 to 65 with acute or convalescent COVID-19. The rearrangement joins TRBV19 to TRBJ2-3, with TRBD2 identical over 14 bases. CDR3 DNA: TGTGCCAGTAGTAGAGGGACTAGCGGGAGCGGCACAGATACGCAGTATTTT. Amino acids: CASSRGTSGSGTDTQYF.